This T cell receptor beta chain was found in a study of control samples from healthy donors and cancer patients. The CDR3 is made up of 14 amino acids. The V end lost 4 bases, the J end lost 6 bases, and 15 bases lay between the germline ends. The V gene's germline CDR1 is SNHLY and CDR2 FYNNEI. Clones were sequenced by immunoSEQ multiplex PCR, and TCRdb holds only the in-frame ones, with some missing. The data contain some 130,000 clones, approximately 92% of them singletons. Material: blood. The TCR was taken from a man younger than 45 in good health. The chain has TRBV2 and TRBJ1-2, with D tentatively TRBD1 (5 bases). As DNA, the CDR3 is TGTGCCAGCAGTGGGGACCGGGCCGCCGATGGCTACACCTTC. Translated, it gives CASSGDRAADGYTF. Full variable domain (outside the CDR3, taken from reference TRBV2 and TRBJ1-2): EPEVTQTPSHQVTQMGQEVILRCVPISNHLYFYWYRQILGQKVEFLVSFYNNEISEKSEIFDDQFSVERPDGSNFTLKIRSTKLEDSAMYFCASSGDRAADGYTFGSGTRLTVV.